The present TCR beta chain was sequenced within a study of T cell changes during pregnancy in multiple sclerosis. Assay used: immunoSEQ multiplex PCR; TCRdb lists only in-frame clones, some missing. The data hold 60,000 to 85,000 clones, with about 91% observed a single time. This CDR3 region has 16 residues. The V gene's germline CDR1 is LNHDA and CDR2 SQIVND (reference sequence). J gave up 5 bases and V 4 bases, and 10 bases lay outside the gene matches. Source: peripheral blood, taken in the first trimester of pregnancy. The chain joins TRBV19 to TRBJ1-5; 8 bases align to TRBD1. This clonotype originated in a female donor with multiple sclerosis, enrolled in a pregnancy study. CDR3 coding DNA: TGTGCCAGTAGTACAGACCTCGACAGGGGATATCAGCCCCAGCATTTT. This translates into CASSTDLDRGYQPQHF. The full variable domain, rest sourced from reference TRBV19 and TRBJ1-5, is DGGITQSPKYLFRKEGQNVTLSCEQNLNHDAMYWYRQDPGQGLRLIYYSQIVNDFQKGDIAEGYSVSREKKESFPLTVTSAQKNPTAFYLCASSTDLDRGYQPQHFGDGTRLSIL.